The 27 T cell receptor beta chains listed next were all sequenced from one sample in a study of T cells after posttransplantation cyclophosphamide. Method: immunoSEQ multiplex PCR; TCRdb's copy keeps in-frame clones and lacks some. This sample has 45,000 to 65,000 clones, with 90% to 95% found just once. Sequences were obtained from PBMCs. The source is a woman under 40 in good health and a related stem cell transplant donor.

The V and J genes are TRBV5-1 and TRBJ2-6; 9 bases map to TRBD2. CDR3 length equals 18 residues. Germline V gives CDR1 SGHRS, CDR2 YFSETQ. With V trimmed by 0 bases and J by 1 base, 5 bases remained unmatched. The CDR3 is CASSLVLAGESGANVLTF. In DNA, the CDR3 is TGCGCCAGCAGCTTGGTTTTAGCGGGGGAGTCTGGGGCCAACGTCCTGACTTTC.

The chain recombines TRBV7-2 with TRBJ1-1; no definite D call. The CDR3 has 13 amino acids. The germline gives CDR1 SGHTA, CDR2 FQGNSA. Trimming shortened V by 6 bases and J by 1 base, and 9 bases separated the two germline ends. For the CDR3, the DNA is TGTGCCAGCAGGCTCTTAGCGAACACTGAAGCTTTCTTT. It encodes CASRLLANTEAFF.

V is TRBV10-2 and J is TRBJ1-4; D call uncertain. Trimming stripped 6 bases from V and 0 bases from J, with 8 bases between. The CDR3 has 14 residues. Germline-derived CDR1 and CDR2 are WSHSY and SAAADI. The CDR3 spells CASRDITTNEKLFF. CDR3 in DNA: TGCGCCAGCAGAGACATCACAACTAATGAAAAACTGTTTTTT.

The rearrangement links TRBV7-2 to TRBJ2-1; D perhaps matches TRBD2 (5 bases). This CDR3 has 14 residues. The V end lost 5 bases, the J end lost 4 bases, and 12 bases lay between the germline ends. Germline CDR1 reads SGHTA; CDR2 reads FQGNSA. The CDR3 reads CASSPPREYNEQFF. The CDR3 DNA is TGTGCCAGCAGCCCCCCGAGGGAGTACAATGAGCAGTTCTTC.

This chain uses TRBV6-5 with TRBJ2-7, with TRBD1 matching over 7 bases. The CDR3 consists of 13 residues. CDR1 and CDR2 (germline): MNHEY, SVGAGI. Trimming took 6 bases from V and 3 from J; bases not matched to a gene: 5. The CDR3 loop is CASRLGQLYEQYF. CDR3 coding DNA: TGTGCCAGCAGACTGGGACAGCTCTACGAGCAGTACTTC.

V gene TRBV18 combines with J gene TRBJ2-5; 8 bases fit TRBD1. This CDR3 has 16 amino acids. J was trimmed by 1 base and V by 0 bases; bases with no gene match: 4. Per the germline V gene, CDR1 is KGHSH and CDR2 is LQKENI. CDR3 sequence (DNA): TGTGCCAGCTCACCACCCCAGGGGGCCTTCCAAGAGACCCAGTACTTC. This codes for CASSPPQGAFQETQYF.

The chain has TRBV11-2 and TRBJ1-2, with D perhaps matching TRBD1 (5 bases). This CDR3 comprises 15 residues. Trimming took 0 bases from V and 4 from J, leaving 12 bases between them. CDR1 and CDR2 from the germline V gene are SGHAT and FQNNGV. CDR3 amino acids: CASSLDNSGFYGYTF. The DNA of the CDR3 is TGTGCCAGCAGCTTAGATAATTCAGGGTTCTATGGCTACACCTTC.

CDR3 nucleotide sequence: TGCGCCAGCAGCCCCCGACCAAGATCACTAGCAGATACGCAGTATTTT. Its translation is CASSPRPRSLADTQYF. The chain is built from TRBV4-3 and TRBJ2-3; possible D gene TRBD2, 5 bases. The germline gives CDR1 LGHNA, CDR2 YSLEER. V lost 4 bases to trimming and J lost 4 bases, with 18 bases between them. The CDR3 runs 16 residues.

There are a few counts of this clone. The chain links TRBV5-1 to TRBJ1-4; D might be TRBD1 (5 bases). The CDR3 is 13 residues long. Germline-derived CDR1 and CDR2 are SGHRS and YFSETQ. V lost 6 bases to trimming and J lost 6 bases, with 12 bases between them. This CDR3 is CASNRGGDEKLFF. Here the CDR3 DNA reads TGCGCCAGCAATCGAGGAGGGGATGAAAAACTGTTTTTT.

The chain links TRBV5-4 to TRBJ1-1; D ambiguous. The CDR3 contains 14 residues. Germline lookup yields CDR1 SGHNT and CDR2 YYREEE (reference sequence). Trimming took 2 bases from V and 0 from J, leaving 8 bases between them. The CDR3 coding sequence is TGTGCCAGCAGCTTCGGGAGCCTGAACACTGAAGCTTTCTTT. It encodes CASSFGSLNTEAFF.

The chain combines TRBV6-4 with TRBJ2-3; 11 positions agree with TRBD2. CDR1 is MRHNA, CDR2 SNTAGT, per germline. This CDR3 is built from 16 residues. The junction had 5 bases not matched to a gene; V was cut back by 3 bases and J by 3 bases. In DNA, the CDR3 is TGTGCCAGCAGTGATCTAGCGGGGGGAGGGACAGATACGCAGTATTTT. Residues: CASSDLAGGGTDTQYF.

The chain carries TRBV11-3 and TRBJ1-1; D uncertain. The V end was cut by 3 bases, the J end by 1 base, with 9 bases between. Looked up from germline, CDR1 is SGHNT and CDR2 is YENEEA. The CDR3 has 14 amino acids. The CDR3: CASSLGGGNTEAFF. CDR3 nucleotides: TGTGCCAGCAGCTTGGGCGGAGGGAACACTGAAGCTTTCTTT. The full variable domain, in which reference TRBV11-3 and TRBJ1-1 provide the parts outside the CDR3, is EAGVVQSPRYKIIEKKQPVAFWCNPISGHNTLYWYLQNLGQGPELLIRYENEEAVDDSQLPKDRFSAERLKGVDSTLKIQPAELGDSAVYLCASSLGGGNTEAFFGQGTRLTVV.

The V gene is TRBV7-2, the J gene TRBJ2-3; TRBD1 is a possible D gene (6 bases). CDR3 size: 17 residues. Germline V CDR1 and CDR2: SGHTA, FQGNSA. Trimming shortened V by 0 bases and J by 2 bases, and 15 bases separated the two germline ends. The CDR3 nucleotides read TGTGCCAGCAGCTTAGCGGCAGGGGCCCGTTACACAGATACGCAGTATTTT. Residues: CASSLAAGARYTDTQYF. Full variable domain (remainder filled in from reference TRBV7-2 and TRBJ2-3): GAGVSQSPSNKVTEKGKDVELRCDPISGHTALYWYRQSLGQGLEFLIYFQGNSAPDKSGLPSDRFSAERTGGSVSTLTIQRTQQEDSAVYLCASSLAAGARYTDTQYFGPGTRLTVL.

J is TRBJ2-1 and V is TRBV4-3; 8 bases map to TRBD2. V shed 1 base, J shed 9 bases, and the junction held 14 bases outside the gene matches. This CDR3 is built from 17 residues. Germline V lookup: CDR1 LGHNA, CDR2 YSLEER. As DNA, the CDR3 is TGCGCCAGCAGCCAAGTTCCTAAGCGGGGGCTTTGGGGTGAGCAGTTCTTC. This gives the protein CASSQVPKRGLWGEQFF.

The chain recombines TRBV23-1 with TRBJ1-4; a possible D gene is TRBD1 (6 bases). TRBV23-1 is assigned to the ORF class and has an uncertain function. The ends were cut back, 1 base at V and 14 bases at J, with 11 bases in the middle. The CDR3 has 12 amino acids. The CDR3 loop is CASSQYGGPLFF. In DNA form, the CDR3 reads TGCGCCAGCAGTCAATACGGGGGGCCGCTGTTTTTT.

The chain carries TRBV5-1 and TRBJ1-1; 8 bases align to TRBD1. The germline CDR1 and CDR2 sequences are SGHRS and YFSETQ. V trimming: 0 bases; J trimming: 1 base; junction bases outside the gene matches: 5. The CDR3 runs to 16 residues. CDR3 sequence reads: CASSLGQGRSNTEAFF. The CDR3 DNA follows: TGCGCCAGCAGCTTGGGACAGGGGCGATCGAACACTGAAGCTTTCTTT.

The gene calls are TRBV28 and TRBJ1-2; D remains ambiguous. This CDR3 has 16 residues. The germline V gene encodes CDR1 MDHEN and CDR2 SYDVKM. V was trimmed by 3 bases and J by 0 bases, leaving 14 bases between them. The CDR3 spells CASSFGQEEANYGYTF. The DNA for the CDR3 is TGTGCCAGCAGTTTTGGGCAGGAAGAAGCTAACTATGGCTACACCTTC.

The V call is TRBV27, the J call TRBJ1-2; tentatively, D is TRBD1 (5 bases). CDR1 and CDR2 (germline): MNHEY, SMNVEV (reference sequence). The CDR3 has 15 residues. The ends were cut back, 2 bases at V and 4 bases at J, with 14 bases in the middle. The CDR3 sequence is CASSLRAARGYGYTF. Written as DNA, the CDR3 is TGTGCCAGCAGTTTAAGGGCAGCAAGGGGCTATGGCTACACCTTC.

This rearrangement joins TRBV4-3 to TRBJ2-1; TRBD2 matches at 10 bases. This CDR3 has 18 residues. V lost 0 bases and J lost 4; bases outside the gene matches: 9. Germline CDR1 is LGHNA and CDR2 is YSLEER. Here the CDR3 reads CASSQDEISGGDYNEQFF. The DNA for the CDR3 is TGCGCCAGCAGCCAAGATGAGATCAGCGGGGGGGATTACAATGAGCAGTTCTTC.

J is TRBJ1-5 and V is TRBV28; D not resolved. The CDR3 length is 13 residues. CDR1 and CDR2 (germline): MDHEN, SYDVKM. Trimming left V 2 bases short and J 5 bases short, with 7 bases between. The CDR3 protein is CASSLGQDQPQHF. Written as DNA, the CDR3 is TGTGCCAGCAGTTTAGGGCAGGATCAGCCCCAGCATTTT.

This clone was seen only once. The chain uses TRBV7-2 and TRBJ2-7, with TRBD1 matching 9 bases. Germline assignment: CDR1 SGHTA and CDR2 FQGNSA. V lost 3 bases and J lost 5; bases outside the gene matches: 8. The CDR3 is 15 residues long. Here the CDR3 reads CASSFPGQGSNEQYF. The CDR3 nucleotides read TGTGCCAGCAGCTTCCCGGGACAGGGTTCCAACGAGCAGTACTTC. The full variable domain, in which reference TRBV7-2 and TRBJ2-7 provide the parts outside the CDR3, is GAGVSQSPSNKVTEKGKDVELRCDPISGHTALYWYRQSLGQGLEFLIYFQGNSAPDKSGLPSDRFSAERTGGSVSTLTIQRTQQEDSAVYLCASSFPGQGSNEQYFGPGTRLTVT.

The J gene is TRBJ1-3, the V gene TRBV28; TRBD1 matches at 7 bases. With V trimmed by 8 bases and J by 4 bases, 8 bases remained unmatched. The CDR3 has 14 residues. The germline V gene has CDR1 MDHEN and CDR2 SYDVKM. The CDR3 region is CASLGPGGGNTIYF. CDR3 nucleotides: TGTGCCAGCCTGGGACCAGGGGGAGGAAACACCATATATTTT.

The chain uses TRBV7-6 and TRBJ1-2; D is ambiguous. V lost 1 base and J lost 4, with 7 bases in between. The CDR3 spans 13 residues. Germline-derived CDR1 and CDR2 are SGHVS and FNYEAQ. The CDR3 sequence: CASSLDSLYGYTF. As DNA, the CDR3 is TGTGCCAGCAGCTTAGACAGTCTCTATGGCTACACCTTC.

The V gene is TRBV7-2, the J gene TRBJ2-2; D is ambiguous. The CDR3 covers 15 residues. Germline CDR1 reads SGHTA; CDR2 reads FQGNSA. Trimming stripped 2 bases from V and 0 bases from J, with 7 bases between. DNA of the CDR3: TGTGCCAGCAGCTTATCACTCGCGAACACCGGGGAGCTGTTTTTT. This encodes CASSLSLANTGELFF.

CDR3 sequence (DNA): TGTGCCAGCAGCTTAGGGGGCCCGACTGCATACACAGATACGCAGTATTTT. Protein product: CASSLGGPTAYTDTQYF. The chain joins TRBV7-9 to TRBJ2-3, with D perhaps matching TRBD1 (5 bases). Per germline, CDR1 SEHNR and CDR2 FQNEAQ (reference sequence). The CDR3 runs to 17 residues. Trimming took off 1 base at V and 2 bases at J, with 16 bases between the two ends.

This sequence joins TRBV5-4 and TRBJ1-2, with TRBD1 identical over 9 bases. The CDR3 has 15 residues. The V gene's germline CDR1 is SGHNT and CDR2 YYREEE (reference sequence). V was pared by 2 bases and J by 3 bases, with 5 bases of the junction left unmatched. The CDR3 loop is CASSLRDRADYGYTF. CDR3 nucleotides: TGTGCCAGCAGCTTACGGGACAGGGCTGACTATGGCTACACCTTC.

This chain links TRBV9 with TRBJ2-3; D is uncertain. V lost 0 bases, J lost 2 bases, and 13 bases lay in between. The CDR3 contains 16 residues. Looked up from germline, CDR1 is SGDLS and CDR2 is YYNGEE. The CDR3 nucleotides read TGTGCCAGCAGCGTAGGTCATGGCGGCCCCACAGATACGCAGTATTTT. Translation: CASSVGHGGPTDTQYF.